This TCR beta chain stems from a study of blood T cell repertoires in COVID-19. Study as a whole: COVID-19 samples, acute and convalescent, were from the United States, Italy and Spain. Sources were T cells, B-cell-depleted T cells, or PBMCs; the material itself was cDNA or gDNA.

Germline V gene data show CDR1 as SGDLS and CDR2 as YYNGEE. V lost 4 bases, J lost 3 bases, and 6 bases stayed unmatched. The CDR3 has 15 amino acids. In the authors' workflow: Reference gene primer amplification in the assay estimated nucleated cell counts. Sequencing was performed with immunoSEQ multiplex PCR; in TCRdb, only in-frame clones are kept and a portion is missing. Clone size and the V and J calls come from that table; the DNA yielded D and trimming. The table lists tens of thousands of clones, about 88% of them singletons. The receptor's source is a woman at least 80 years old with active COVID-19. Sequencing input: peripheral blood. The rearrangement uses TRBV9 and TRBJ2-3; 9 nucleotides agree with TRBD1. The CDR3 loop is CASSPRQGETDTQYF. CDR3 bases: TGTGCCAGCAGCCCGCGACAGGGGGAGACAGATACGCAGTATTTT.